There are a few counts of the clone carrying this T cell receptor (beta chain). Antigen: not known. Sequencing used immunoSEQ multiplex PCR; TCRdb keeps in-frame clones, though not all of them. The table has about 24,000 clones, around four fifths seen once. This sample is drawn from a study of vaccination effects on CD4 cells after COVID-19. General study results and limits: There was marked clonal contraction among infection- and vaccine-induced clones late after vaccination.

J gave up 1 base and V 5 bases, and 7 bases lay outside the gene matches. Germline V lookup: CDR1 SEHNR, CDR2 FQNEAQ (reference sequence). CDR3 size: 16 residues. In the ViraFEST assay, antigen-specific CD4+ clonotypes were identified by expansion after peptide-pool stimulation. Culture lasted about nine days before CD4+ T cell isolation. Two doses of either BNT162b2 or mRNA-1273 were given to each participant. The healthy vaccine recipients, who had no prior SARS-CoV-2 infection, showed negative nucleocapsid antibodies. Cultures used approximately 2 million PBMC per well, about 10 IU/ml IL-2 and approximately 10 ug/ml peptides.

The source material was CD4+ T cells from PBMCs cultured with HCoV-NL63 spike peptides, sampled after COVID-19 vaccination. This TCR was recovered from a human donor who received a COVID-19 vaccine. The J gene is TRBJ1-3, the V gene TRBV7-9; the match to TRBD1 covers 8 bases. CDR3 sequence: CASSPLWTGSGNTIYF. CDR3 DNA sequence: TGTGCCAGCAGCCCACTATGGACAGGGTCTGGAAACACCATATATTTT.